The 6 T cell receptor beta chains below all came from one sample that was sequenced in a study of Graves' ophthalmopathy and Graves' hyperthyroidism. Amplification of TCR beta CDR3 regions used RNA transcripts. The workflow started with a first-round RT-PCR run with HTBI primers and then moved on to a second-round multiplex PCR. MiXCR was run by TCRdb on the multiplex PCR reads, yielding one entry per CDR3 protein. The data hold some 350,000 distinct CDR3 sequences, with approximately 18% observed a single time. The source material was peripheral blood. These TCRs come from an adult woman with stable Graves' hyperthyroidism.

This clonotype has at least ten counts. The chain couples TRBV6-5 to TRBJ1-6; 8 bases are shared with TRBD1. Trimming cost V 5 bases and J 5 bases; bases outside gene matches: 5. The CDR3 is 15 residues long. Looked up from germline, CDR1 is MNHEY and CDR2 is SVGAGI. The CDR3 region has the DNA TGTGCCAGCAGTAGGACAGGGTTGGATAATTCACCCCTCCACTTT. It codes for CASSRTGLDNSPLHF.

The CDR3, as DNA: TGTGCCAGCAGTTTCCAGGGCTCTGGAAACACCATATATTTT. It specifies CASSFQGSGNTIYF. The genes are TRBV12-3 or TRBV12-4 and TRBJ1-3, with D possibly TRBD1 on 5 matching bases. The CDR3 consists of 14 residues. Trimming shortened V by 3 bases and J by 0 bases, and 6 bases separated the two germline ends.

This clonotype appeared many times. The chain is built from TRBV2 and TRBJ2-7, with 7 bases that match TRBD2. The CDR3 consists of 13 residues. Looked up from germline, CDR1 is SNHLY and CDR2 is FYNNEI. The V and J ends lost 3 bases and 2 bases, in that order; junction bases with no gene match: 1. Written as DNA, the CDR3 is TGTGCCAGCAGTGAGGGACTACCCTACGAGCAGTACTTC. The encoded protein is CASSEGLPYEQYF.

V is TRBV9 and J is TRBJ2-7, with D unresolved. The CDR3 runs to 14 residues. The germline V gene has CDR1 SGDLS and CDR2 YYNGEE. Trimming pared 4 bases from V and 0 bases from J, leaving 11 bases between. The DNA of the CDR3 is TGTGCCAGCAGCCCTCTCAGGATCTCCTACGAGCAGTACTTC. This encodes CASSPLRISYEQYF. The variable domain in full, with the rest retrieved from reference TRBV9 and TRBJ2-7, is DSGVTQTPKHLITATGQRVTLRCSPRSGDLSVYWYQQSLDQGLQFLIQYYNGEERAKGNILERFSAQQFPDLHSELNLSSLELGDSALYFCASSPLRISYEQYFGPGTRLTVT.

This clonotype was seen at least ten times. The gene calls are TRBV24-1 and TRBJ1-1; TRBD1 is a possible D gene (6 bases). The CDR3 has 13 residues. The V gene lost 5 bases and the J gene lost 3 bases, with 9 bases spanning the gap. Germline CDR1 is KGHDR and CDR2 is SFDVKD. As DNA, the CDR3 is TGTGCCACCAGTGCAGACAGGTACACTGAAGCTTTCTTT. Residues: CATSADRYTEAFF.

This clonotype came up many times. The DNA for the CDR3 is TGTGCCAGCAGGGACAGGGGTGAGCAGCCCCAGCATTTT. As protein: CASRDRGEQPQHF. V usage is TRBV2 and J usage is TRBJ1-5; 9 positions agree with TRBD1. The CDR3 is made up of 13 amino acids. V lost 6 bases, J lost 7 bases, and 4 bases stayed unmatched. Looked up from germline, CDR1 is SNHLY and CDR2 is FYNNEI.